This T cell receptor (beta chain) was obtained from a study of T cells in Graves' hyperthyroidism and ophthalmopathy. This clonotype was detected ten times or more. Using RNA transcripts as the source, TCR beta CDR3 regions were amplified. Researchers ran a first-round RT-PCR on the TCR CDR3 using the HTBI primer set. One entry per CDR3 protein, called by TCRdb with MiXCR from the multiplex PCR reads. The sample holds 90,000 to 120,000 distinct CDR3 sequences, approximately 15% seen once. Material for sequencing was blood. The clonotype comes from a woman aged 50 to 65 with Graves' hyperthyroidism.

The CDR3 DNA is TGTGCCAGCAGTCCCACGAACACCGGGGAGCTGTTTTTT. Translation: CASSPTNTGELFF. The chain uses TRBV12-3 or TRBV12-4 and TRBJ2-2; D gene unclear. This CDR3 contains 13 residues. Trimming pared 5 bases from V and 0 bases from J, leaving 4 bases between.